This T cell receptor (beta chain) came from a study of early T cells in non-severe SARS-CoV-2 infection. The overall study: Sequenced material consisted of bulk RNA (from unsorted whole blood), and chains were unpaired.

Regarding this clonotype: Its target is not known.

Unique molecular identifier tags were affixed to discrete cDNA molecules. Each CDR3 protein gets one entry after TCRdb re-called the 5' RACE reads with MiXCR. Of 25,000 to 30,000 distinct CDR3 sequences detected, 5% appear once; the ten largest clones hold more than 10%. Germline V gene lookup returns CDR1 MDHEN and CDR2 SYDVKM. The CDR3 extends over 15 amino acids. Trimming stripped 11 bases from V and 5 bases from J, with 24 bases between. The study's findings and limits: Matches to VDJdb favored anti-spike CD8 responses and missed private and CD4 specificities.

Sequenced sample: whole blood. This sequence was found in an adult who was a healthcare worker with PCR-confirmed SARS-CoV-2 infection or an uninfected control (not recorded which). This chain uses TRBV28 with TRBJ2-5; perhaps TRBD1 as D (6 bases). The CDR3 DNA reads as TGTGCCTCCGGTGGGGGCGACTCTCTCGGGGAGACCCAGTACTTC. Translation gives CASGGGDSLGETQYF.